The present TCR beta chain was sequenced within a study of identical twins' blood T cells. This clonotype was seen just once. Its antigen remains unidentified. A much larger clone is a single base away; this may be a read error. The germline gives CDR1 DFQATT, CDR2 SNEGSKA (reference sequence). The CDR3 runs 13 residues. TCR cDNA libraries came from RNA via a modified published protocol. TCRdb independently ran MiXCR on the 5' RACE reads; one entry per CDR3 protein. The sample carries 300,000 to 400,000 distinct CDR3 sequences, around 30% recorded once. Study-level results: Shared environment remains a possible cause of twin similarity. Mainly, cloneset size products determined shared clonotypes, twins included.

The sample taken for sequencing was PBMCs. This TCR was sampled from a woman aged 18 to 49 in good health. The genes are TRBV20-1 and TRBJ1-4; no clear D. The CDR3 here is CSARGATNKKLFF. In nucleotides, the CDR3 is TGCAGTGCTAGAGGGGCAACTAATAAAAAACTGTTTTTT.